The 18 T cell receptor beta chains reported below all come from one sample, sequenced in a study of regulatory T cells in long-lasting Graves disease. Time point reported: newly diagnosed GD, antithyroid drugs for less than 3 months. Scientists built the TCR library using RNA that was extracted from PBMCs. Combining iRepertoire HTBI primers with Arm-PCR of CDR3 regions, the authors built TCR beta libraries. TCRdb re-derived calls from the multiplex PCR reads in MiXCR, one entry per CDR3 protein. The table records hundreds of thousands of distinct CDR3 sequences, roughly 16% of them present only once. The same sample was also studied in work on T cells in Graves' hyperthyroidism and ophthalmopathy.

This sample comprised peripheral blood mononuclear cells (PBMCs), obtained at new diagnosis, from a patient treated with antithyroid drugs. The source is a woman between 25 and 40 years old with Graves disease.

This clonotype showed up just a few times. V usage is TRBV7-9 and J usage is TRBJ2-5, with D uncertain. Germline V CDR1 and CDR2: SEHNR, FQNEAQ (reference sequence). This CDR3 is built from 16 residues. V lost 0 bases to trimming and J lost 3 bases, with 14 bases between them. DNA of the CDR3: TGTGCCAGCAGCTTAGCGGCCGGAAGAAATAAAGAGACCCAGTACTTC. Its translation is CASSLAAGRNKETQYF.

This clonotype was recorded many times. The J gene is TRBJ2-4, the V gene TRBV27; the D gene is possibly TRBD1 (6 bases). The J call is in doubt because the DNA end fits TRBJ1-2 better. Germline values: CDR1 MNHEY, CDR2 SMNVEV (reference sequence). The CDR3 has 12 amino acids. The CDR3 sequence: CASSSGTFPYTF. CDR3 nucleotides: TGTGCCAGCAGTTCCGGGACATTTCCCTACACCTTC.

The CDR3 sequence: CSARTLSLDGYTF. The CDR3 DNA follows: TGCAGTGCTAGGACCCTTAGCCTCGATGGCTACACCTTC. The chain links TRBV20-1 to TRBJ1-2; D call uncertain. The germline gives CDR1 DFQATT, CDR2 SNEGSKA (reference sequence). The germline V and J ends were trimmed by 3 bases and 6 bases, with 14 bases remaining between them. This CDR3 has 13 residues.

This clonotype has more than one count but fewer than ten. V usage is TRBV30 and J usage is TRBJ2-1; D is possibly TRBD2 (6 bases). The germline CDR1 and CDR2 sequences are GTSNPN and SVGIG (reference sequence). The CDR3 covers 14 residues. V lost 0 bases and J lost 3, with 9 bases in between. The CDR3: CAWSVSSGYNEQFF. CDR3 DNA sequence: TGTGCCTGGAGTGTAAGTAGCGGCTACAATGAGCAGTTCTTC.

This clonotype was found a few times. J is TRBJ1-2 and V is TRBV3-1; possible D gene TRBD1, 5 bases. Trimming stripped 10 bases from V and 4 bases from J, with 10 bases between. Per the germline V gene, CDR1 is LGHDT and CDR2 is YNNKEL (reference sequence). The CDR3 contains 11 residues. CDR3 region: CAIDRAYGYTF. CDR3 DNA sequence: TGTGCCATTGACAGAGCCTATGGCTACACCTTC.

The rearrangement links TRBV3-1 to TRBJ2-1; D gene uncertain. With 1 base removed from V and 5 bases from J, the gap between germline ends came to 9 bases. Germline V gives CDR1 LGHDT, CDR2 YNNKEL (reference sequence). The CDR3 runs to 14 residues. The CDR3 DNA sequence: TGTGCCAGCAGCCAAGTAGGGTGGGACAATGAGCAGTTCTTC. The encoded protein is CASSQVGWDNEQFF.

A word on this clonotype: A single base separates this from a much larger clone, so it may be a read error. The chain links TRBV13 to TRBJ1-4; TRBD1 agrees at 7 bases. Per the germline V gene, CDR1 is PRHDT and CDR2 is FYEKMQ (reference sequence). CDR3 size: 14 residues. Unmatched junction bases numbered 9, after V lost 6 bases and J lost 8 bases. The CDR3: CASRRQGEREKLFF. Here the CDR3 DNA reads TGTGCCAGCAGACGACAGGGAGAGCGGGAAAAACTGTTTTTT.

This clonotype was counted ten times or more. The CDR3 nucleotides read TGTGCCAGCAGTTATATCCCGCCCGGTAGCGGCTCCTACAATGAGCAGTTCTTC. As protein: CASSYIPPGSGSYNEQFF. V is TRBV6-5 and J is TRBJ2-1; possible D gene TRBD2, 6 bases. This CDR3 is 18 amino acids long. The V gene lost 3 bases and the J gene lost 0 bases, with 18 bases spanning the gap. The V gene's germline CDR1 is MNHEY and CDR2 SVGAGI.

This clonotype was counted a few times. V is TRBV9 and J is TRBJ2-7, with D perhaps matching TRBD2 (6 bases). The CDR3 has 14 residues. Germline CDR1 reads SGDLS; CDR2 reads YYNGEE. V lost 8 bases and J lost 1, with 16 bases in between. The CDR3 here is CASSHRDFSYEQYF. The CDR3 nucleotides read TGTGCCAGTAGCCACCGGGACTTTTCCTACGAGCAGTACTTC.

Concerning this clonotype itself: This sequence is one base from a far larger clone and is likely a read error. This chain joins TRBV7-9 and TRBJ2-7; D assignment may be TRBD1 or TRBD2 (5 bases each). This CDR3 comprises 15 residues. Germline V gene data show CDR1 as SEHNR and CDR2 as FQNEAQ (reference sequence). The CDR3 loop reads CASSALGMRGYEQCF. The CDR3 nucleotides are TGTGCCAGCAGCGCTCTAGGGATGAGGGGCTACGAGCAGTGCTTC.

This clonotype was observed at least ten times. The CDR3 DNA follows: TGTGCCAGCAGTTTCCGAACAGGGGGCCCTTCACCCCTCCACTTT. As protein: CASSFRTGGPSPLHF. The rearrangement uses TRBV12-3 or TRBV12-4 and TRBJ1-6, with 9 bases that match TRBD1. The CDR3 length is 15 residues. Losses at the gene ends were 3 bases for V and 9 bases for J; bases not matched to a gene: 6.

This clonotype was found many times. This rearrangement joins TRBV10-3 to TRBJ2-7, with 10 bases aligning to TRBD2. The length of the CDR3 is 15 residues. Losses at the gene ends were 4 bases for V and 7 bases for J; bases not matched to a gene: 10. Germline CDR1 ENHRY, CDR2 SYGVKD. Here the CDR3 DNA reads TGTGCCATCAGTGGGTTCGGGACTAGCGTCGAAGAGCAGTACTTC. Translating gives CAISGFGTSVEEQYF.

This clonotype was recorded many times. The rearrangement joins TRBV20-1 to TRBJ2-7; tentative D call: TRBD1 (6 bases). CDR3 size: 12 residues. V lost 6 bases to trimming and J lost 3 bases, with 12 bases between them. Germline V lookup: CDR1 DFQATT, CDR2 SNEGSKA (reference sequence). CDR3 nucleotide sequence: TGCAGTGCCCCGGGACAACTCTACGAGCAGTACTTC. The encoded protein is CSAPGQLYEQYF.

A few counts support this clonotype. The CDR3: CASSFGRDSYEQYF. Here the CDR3 DNA reads TGTGCCAGCAGCTTTGGACGGGATTCCTACGAGCAGTACTTC. The rearrangement uses TRBV6-1 and TRBJ2-7; D may be TRBD2 (5 bases). The germline V and J ends were trimmed by 6 bases and 1 base, with 13 bases remaining between them. There are 14 residues in the CDR3. CDR1 and CDR2 (germline): MNHNS, SASEGT.

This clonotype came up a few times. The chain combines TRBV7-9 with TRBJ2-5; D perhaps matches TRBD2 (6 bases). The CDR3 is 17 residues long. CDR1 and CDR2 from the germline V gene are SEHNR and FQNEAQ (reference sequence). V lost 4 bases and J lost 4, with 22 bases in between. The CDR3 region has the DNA TGTGCCAGCAGCTCGCGAATGCGGCGGGAAGGGGTAGAGACCCAGTACTTC. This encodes CASSSRMRREGVETQYF.

CDR3 nucleotides: TGTGCCAGCAGCGACAGGGGGCTCGACGGGGAGCTGTTTTTT. It codes for CASSDRGLDGELFF. V gene TRBV7-3 combines with J gene TRBJ2-2, with 10 bases fitting TRBD1. Trimming took 5 bases from V and 7 from J; bases not matched to a gene: 4. The CDR3 has 14 residues. Germline V lookup: CDR1 SGHTA, CDR2 FQGTGA.

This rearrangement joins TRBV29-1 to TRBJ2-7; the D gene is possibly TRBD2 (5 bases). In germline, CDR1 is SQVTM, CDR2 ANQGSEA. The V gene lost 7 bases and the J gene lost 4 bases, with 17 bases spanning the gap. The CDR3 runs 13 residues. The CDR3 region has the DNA TGCAGCGCGGACGAGGGTGAGGGATACGAGCAGTACTTC. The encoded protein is CSADEGEGYEQYF.

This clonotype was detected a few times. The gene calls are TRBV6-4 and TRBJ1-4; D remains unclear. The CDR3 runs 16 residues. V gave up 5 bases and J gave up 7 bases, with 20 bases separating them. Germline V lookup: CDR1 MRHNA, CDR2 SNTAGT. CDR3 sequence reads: CASSQVGDSRPEKLFF. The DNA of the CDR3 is TGTGCCAGCAGTCAGGTTGGGGATTCGCGGCCTGAAAAACTGTTTTTT.